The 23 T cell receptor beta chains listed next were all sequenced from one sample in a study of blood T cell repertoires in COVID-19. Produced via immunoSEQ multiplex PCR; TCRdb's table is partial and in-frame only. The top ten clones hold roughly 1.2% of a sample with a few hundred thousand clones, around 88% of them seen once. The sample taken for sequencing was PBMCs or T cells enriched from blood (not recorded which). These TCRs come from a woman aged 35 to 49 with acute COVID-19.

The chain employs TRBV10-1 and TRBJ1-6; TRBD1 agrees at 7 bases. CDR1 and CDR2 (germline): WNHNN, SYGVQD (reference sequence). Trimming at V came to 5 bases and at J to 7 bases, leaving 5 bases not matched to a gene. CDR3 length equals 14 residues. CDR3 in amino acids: CASSKQGWNSPLHF. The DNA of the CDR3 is TGCGCCAGCAGTAAACAGGGGTGGAATTCACCCCTCCACTTT.

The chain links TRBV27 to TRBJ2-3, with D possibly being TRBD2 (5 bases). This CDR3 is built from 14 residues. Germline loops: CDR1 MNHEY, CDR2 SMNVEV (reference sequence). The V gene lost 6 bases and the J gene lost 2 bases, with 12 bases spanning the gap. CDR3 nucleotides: TGTGCCAGCAGCGGGGTTGGGGACACAGATACGCAGTATTTT. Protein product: CASSGVGDTDTQYF.

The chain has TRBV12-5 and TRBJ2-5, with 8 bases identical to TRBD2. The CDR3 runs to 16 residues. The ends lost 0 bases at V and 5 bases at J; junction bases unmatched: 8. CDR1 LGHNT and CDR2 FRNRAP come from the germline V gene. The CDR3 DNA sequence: TGTGCTAGTGGTTTGGTAGCGGGAGCCCTCTCGGAGACCCAGTACTTC. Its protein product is CASGLVAGALSETQYF.

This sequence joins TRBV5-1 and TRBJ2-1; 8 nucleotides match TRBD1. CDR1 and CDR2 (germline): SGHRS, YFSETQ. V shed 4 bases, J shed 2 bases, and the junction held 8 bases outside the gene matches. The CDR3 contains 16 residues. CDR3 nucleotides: TGCGCCAGCAGCACACAGGGGGGTAAAACCTACAATGAGCAGTTCTTC. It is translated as CASSTQGGKTYNEQFF.

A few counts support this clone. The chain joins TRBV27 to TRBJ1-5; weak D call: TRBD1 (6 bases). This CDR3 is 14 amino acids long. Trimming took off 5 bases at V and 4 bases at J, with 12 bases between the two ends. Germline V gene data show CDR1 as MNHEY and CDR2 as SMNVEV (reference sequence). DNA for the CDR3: TGTGCCAGCAGTATTACAGGGATAAATCAGCCCCAGCATTTT. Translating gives CASSITGINQPQHF.

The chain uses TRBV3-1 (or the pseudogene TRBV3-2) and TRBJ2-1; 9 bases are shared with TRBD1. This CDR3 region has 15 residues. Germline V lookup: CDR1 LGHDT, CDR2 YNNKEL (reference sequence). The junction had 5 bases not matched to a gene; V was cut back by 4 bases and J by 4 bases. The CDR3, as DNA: TGTGCCAGCAGCCCGACAGGGGGGGTGTACAATGAGCAGTTCTTC. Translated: CASSPTGGVYNEQFF.

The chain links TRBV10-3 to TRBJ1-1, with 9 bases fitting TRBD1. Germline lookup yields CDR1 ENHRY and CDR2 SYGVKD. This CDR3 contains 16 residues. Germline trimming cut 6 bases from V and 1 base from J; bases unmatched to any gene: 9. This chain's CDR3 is CAIRYSQGAKNTEAFF. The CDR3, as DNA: TGTGCCATCAGATATTCACAGGGGGCCAAGAACACTGAAGCTTTCTTT.

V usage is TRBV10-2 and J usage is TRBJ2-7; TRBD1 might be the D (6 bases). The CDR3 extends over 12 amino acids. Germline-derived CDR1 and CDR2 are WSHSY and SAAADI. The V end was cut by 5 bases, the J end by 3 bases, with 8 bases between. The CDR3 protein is CASSLDSYEQYF. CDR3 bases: TGCGCCAGCAGTCTGGACAGCTACGAGCAGTACTTC.

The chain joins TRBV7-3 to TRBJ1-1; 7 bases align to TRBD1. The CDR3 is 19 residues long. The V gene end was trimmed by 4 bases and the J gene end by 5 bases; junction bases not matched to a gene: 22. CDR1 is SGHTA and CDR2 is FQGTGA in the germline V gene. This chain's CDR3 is CASSSPAAQGRIVGTEAFF. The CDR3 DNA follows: TGTGCCAGCAGCTCGCCAGCGGCACAGGGGCGCATAGTCGGGACTGAAGCTTTCTTT.

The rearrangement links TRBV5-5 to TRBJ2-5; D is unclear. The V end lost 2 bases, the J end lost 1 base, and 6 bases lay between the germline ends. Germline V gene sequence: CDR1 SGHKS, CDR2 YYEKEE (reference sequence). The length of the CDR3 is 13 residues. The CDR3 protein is CASSLLRQETQYF. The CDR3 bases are TGTGCCAGCAGCTTACTACGCCAAGAGACCCAGTACTTC.

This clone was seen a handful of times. The DNA for the CDR3 is TGTGCCAGTAGTAAGACTAGAGGGGAGACCCAGTACTTC. Translating gives CASSKTRGETQYF. The V gene is TRBV19, the J gene TRBJ2-5; D perhaps matches TRBD2 (6 bases). Germline-derived CDR1 and CDR2 are LNHDA and SQIVND (reference sequence). CDR3 length equals 13 residues. The V gene lost 4 bases and the J gene lost 5 bases, with 11 bases spanning the gap.

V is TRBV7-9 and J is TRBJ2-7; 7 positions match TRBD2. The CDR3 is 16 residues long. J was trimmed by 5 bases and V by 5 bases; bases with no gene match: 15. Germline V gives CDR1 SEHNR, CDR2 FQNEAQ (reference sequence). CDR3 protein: CASSPHLGGSPHEQYF. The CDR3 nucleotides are TGTGCCAGCAGCCCCCATTTGGGGGGGTCCCCCCACGAGCAGTACTTC.

The CDR3, as DNA: TGTGCCAGCACTTGGGCGAATCAAGAGACCCAGTACTTC. Protein sequence: CASTWANQETQYF. This chain uses TRBV28 with TRBJ2-5; D is unresolved. Germline V gives CDR1 MDHEN, CDR2 SYDVKM. This CDR3 has 13 residues. Trimming removed 7 bases at V and 2 bases at J, with 11 bases between. Filled out from reference TRBV28 and TRBJ2-5, the complete variable domain reads DVKVTQSSRYLVKRTGEKVFLECVQDMDHENMFWYRQDPGLGLRLIYFSYDVKMKEKGDIPEGYSVSREKKERFSLILESASTNQTSMYLCASTWANQETQYFGPGTRLLVL.

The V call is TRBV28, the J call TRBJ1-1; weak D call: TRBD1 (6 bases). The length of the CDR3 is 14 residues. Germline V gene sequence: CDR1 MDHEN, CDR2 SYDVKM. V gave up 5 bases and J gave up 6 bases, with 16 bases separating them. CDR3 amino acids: CASSDNRVNPEAFF. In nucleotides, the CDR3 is TGTGCCAGCAGTGATAACAGGGTAAATCCTGAAGCTTTCTTT. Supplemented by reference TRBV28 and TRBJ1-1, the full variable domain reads DVKVTQSSRYLVKRTGEKVFLECVQDMDHENMFWYRQDPGLGLRLIYFSYDVKMKEKGDIPEGYSVSREKKERFSLILESASTNQTSMYLCASSDNRVNPEAFFGQGTRLTVV.

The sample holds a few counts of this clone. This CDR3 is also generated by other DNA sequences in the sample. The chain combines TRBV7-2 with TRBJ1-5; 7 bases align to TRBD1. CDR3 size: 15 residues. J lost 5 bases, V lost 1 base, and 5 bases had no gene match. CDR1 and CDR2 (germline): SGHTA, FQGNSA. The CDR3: CASSLGYRGDQPQHF. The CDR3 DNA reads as TGTGCCAGCAGCTTAGGCTACAGGGGAGATCAGCCCCAGCATTTT.

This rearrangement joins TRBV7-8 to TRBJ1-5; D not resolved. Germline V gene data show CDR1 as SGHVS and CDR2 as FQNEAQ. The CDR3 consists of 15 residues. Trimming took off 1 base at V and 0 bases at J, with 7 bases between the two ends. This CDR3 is CASSLGAVSNQPQHF. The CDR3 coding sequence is TGTGCCAGCAGCTTAGGTGCGGTTAGCAATCAGCCCCAGCATTTT.

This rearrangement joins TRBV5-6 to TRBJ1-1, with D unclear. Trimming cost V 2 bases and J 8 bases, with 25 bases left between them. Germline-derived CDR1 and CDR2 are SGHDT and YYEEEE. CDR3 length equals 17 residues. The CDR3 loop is CASSFGRILPWAAEAFF. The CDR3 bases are TGTGCCAGCAGCTTTGGCAGGATCCTCCCATGGGCAGCCGAAGCTTTCTTT.

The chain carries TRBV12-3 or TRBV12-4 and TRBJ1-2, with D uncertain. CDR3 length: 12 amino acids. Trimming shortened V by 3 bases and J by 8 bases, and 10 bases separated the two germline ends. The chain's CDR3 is CASSFGEGGYTF. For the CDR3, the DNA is TGTGCCAGCAGTTTCGGGGAAGGCGGCTACACCTTC.

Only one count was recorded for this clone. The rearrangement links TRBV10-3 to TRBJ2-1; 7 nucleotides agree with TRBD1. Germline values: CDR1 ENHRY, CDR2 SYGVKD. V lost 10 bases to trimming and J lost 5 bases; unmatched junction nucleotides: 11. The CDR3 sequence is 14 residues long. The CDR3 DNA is TGTGCCACTACGCCGTCAGGGGGAGACAATGAGCAGTTCTTC. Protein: CATTPSGGDNEQFF.

CDR3 sequence (DNA): TGTGCCAGCAGTAGACAAGGGACAGCCCAAGAGACCCAGTACTTC. This gives the protein CASSRQGTAQETQYF. V and J are TRBV6-5 and TRBJ2-5; 7 bases are shared with TRBD1. From germline, CDR1 is MNHEY and CDR2 SVGAGI. The CDR3 loop spans 15 amino acids. After removal of 5 bases from V and 1 base from J, the junction contained 7 bases not matched to a gene.

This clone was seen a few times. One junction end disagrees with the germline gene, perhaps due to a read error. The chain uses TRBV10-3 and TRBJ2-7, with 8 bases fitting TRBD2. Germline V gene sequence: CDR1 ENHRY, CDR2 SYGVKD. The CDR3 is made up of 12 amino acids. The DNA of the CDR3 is TGTGCCATCAGTGAGTTGAGGACTAGCTTTATCTTC. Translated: CAISELRTSFIF.

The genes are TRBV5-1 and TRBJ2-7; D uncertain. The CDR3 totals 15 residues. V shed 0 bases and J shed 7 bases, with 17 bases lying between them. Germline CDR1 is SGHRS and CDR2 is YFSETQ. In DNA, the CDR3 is TGCGCCAGCAGCTTGGAGAGGCCCGTGATGTCGGAGCAGTACTTC. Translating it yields CASSLERPVMSEQYF.

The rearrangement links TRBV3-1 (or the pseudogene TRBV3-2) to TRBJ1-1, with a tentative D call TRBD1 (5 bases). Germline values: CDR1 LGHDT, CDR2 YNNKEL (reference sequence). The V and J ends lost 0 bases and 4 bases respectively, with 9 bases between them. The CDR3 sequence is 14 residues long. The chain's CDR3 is CASSQDGGGTEAFF. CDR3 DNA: TGTGCCAGCAGCCAAGATGGGGGAGGCACTGAAGCTTTCTTT.